The 8 T cell receptor beta chains reported below all come from one sample, sequenced in a study of T cells of healthy individuals. TCRdb ran MiXCR on the 5' RACE reads and lists one entry per CDR3 protein. The sample has 60,000 to 70,000 distinct CDR3 sequences, 15% to 20% seen once. These receptors were obtained from a human donor in good health.

This clonotype was counted many times. The J gene is TRBJ2-5, the V gene TRBV20-1, with D perhaps being TRBD1 or TRBD2 (6 bases each). From germline, CDR1 is DFQATT and CDR2 SNEGSKA (reference sequence). Trimming pared 5 bases from V and 1 base from J, leaving 17 bases between. The CDR3 has 15 amino acids. The CDR3 here is CSARRGGTAQETQYF. The CDR3 region has the DNA TGCAGTGCTCGCAGGGGCGGGACCGCCCAAGAGACCCAGTACTTC.

CDR3 in amino acids: CASSRGLVGPRELFF. In DNA, the CDR3 is TGTGCCAGCAGCCGCGGACTAGTGGGGCCACGGGAGCTGTTTTTT. The chain is built from TRBV7-9 and TRBJ2-2; 7 bases match TRBD2. The CDR3 totals 15 residues. The germline V gene encodes CDR1 SEHNR and CDR2 FQNEAQ (reference sequence). Trimming cost V 5 bases and J 9 bases; bases outside gene matches: 12.

This sequence joins TRBV12-3 or TRBV12-4 and TRBJ1-2, with 9 positions matching TRBD1. The CDR3 spans 13 residues. Losses at the gene ends were 6 bases for V and 6 bases for J; bases not matched to a gene: 5. This CDR3 reads CASSAGTGHGYTF. In DNA form, the CDR3 reads TGTGCCAGCAGCGCCGGGACAGGGCATGGCTACACCTTC.

The genes are TRBV11-2 and TRBJ1-4; possible D gene TRBD1, 5 bases. Trimming stripped 2 bases from V and 7 bases from J, with 17 bases between. Germline CDR1 SGHAT, CDR2 FQNNGV. The CDR3 has 16 residues. The CDR3 bases are TGTGCCAGCAGCTTAATTGGCGGGACCATGGGTGAAAAACTGTTTTTT. It specifies CASSLIGGTMGEKLFF.

The J gene is TRBJ1-1, the V gene TRBV27; D not certain. Germline CDR1 MNHEY, CDR2 SMNVEV (reference sequence). With 4 bases removed from V and 3 bases from J, the gap between germline ends came to 9 bases. CDR3 size: 13 residues. The CDR3 spells CASSYTPDTEAFF. DNA of the CDR3: TGTGCCAGCAGTTACACCCCGGACACTGAAGCTTTCTTT.

A note on this clonotype: A much larger clone lies a single base off, so this may be a read error. The chain recombines TRBV12-3 or TRBV12-4 with TRBJ1-5; unclear D gene. The CDR3 is made up of 15 amino acids. The V and J ends lost 3 bases and 5 bases respectively, with 14 bases between them. CDR3 bases: TGTGCCAGCAGTTTGAGGAGTGGCCGCTATCAGCCCCAGCATTTT. Translation gives CASSLRSGRYQPQHF.

The DNA of the CDR3 is TGCGCCAGCAGTCCGGGGGCTGGAGGAAACACCATATATTTT. This gives the protein CASSPGAGGNTIYF. The V and J genes are TRBV5-1 and TRBJ1-3, with a weak D call TRBD1 (6 bases). CDR1 SGHRS and CDR2 YFSETQ come from the germline V gene. The CDR3 covers 14 residues. Trimming cost V 5 bases and J 4 bases, with 13 bases left between them. Variable domain in full (rest from reference TRBV5-1 and TRBJ1-3): KAGVTQTPRYLIKTRGQQVTLSCSPISGHRSVSWYQQTPGQGLQFLFEYFSETQRNKGNFPGRFSGRQFSNSRSEMNVSTLELGDSALYLCASSPGAGGNTIYFGEGSWLTVV.

The chain carries TRBV5-1 and TRBJ2-1, with 9 bases identical to TRBD1. J gave up 5 bases and V 0 bases, and 6 bases lay outside the gene matches. The CDR3 sequence is 16 residues long. CDR1 is SGHRS, CDR2 YFSETQ, per germline. CDR3 loop: CASSLVPQGAHNEQFF. The CDR3 coding sequence is TGCGCCAGCAGCTTGGTCCCACAGGGGGCACACAATGAGCAGTTCTTC.